This T cell receptor (beta chain) is drawn from a study of blood T cell repertoires in COVID-19 (dated by TCRdb to 2018 to 2020). About the investigation overall: Collaborator samples came from the United States, Italy and Spain and covered acute and convalescent phases of COVID-19. A freely available public database, intended as a resource for researchers studying the immune response to SARS-CoV-2, is where the repertoires were released. The prospective study material was composed of cDNA or gDNA derived from T cells, B-cell-depleted T cells, or PBMCs. Subjects who had been exposed to COVID-19, were actively infected with it, or had recovered from it provided the deeply sampled blood TCRbeta repertoires that made up the dataset. Nearly every sample came with metadata listing a de-identified subject ID, COVID-19 status, age in years and sex. Where HLA class I and class II types were available, the types were taken from metadata supplied by the sample provider, not from assay-based typing. The samples were drawn from two sources: the first 160 participants of the ongoing ImmuneRACE study, and some 1,300 subjects contributed by 6 global collaborators. Findings and caveats that apply to the study as a whole: The amount of clinical and demographic metadata varied by source and participant and was provided uncurated.

In Seattle, one collaborating source enrolled patients while the infection was active and tracked those patients longitudinally over the course of disease. Collaborating institutions collected whole blood in K2EDTA tubes following their own protocols. For TCRbeta analysis, collaborators shipped samples as frozen whole blood, isolated PBMCs, or DNA extracted from either of those sample types. The CDR1 and CDR2 encoded by the germline V gene are MDHEN and SYDVKM. From cysteine to phenylalanine, the CDR3 is 15 amino acids long. Of all the DNA, just the CDR3 is kept, 45 bases in frame from base 1. Ends trimmed: V by 6 bases, J by 3 bases; bases unmatched to a gene: 10. The immunoSEQ Assay, a bias-controlled multiplex PCR, was used to amplify TCRbeta CDR3 regions from genomic DNA. Per the original workflow: Nucleated cell counts per sample were estimated from amplification of reference gene primers within the assay. Sequence reads were collapsed and filtered to measure the absolute abundance of every unique TCRbeta CDR3 rearrangement. For each sample, productive Simpson clonality was calculated by taking the square root of Simpson's diversity index across productive rearrangements. Entries here come from immuneACCESS through TCRdb and include only in-frame sequences with V and J called. Some clones fail to appear in such tables; in the studies checked, an unresolved V gene covers under half of the shortfall, and the cause of the remainder is unknown. V, J and clone size derive from that table, while D and trimming were established from the DNA sequence. The table for this sample lists 390,000 or so clones; about 87% of them were counted only once. 8.5% to 12% of the sample comes from the top ten.

As to this clone: What antigen it recognizes has not been identified. The record has no base qualities; no much larger clone is one base away.

The specimen was peripheral blood. The V and J segments used are TRBV28 and TRBJ2-7; TRBD2 fits 8 bases in the junction. The sequence derives from a woman aged 25 to 45 with COVID-19, enrolled during active disease. In nucleotide form, the sequence is TGTGCCAGCAGCCCCGCGGCTAGCGGGTACTACGAGCAGTACTTC. This sequence encodes CASSPAASGYYEQYF.